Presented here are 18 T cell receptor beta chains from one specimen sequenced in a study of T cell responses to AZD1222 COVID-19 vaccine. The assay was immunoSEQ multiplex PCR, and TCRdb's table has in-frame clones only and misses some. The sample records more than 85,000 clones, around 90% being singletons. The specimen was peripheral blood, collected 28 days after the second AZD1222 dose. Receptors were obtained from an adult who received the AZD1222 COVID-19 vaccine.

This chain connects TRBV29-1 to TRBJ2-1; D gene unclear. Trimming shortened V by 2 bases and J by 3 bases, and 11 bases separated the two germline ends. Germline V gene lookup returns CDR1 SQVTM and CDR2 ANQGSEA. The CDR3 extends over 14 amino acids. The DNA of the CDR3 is TGCAGCGTTGAAAGGAAACTACTCTACAATGAGCAGTTCTTC. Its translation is CSVERKLLYNEQFF.

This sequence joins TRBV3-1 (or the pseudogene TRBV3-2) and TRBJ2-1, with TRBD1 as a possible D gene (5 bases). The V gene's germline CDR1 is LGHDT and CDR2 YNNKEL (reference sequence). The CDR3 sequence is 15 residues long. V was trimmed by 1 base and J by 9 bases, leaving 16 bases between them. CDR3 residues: CASSQAGIFFTEQFF. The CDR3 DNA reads TGTGCCAGCAGCCAAGCAGGGATTTTCTTCACTGAGCAGTTCTTC.

The CDR3 bases are TGTGCCAGCAGACCCACAGTTTACTCTGGAAACACCATATATTTT. This gives the protein CASRPTVYSGNTIYF. The V gene is TRBV6-5, the J gene TRBJ1-3; no reliable D call. The length of the CDR3 is 15 residues. V shed 6 bases and J shed 0 bases, with 12 bases lying between them. The germline V gene has CDR1 MNHEY and CDR2 SVGAGI.

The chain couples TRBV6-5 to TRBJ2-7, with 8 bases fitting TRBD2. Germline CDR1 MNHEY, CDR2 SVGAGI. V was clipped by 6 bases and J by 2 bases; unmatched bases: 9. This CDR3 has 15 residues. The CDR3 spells CASRLRGAAPYEQYF. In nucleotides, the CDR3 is TGTGCCAGCAGGCTGCGGGGGGCAGCTCCCTACGAGCAGTACTTC.

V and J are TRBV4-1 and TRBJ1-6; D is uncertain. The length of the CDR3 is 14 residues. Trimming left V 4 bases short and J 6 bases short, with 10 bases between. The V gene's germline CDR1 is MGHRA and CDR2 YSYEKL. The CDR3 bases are TGCGCCAGCAGCCTAAGAAGTTCTAATTCACCCCTCCACTTT. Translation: CASSLRSSNSPLHF.

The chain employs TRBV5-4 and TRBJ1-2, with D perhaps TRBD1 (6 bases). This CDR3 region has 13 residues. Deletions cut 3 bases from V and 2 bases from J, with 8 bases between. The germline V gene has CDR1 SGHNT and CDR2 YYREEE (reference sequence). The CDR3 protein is CASSWDNNYGYTF. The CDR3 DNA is TGTGCCAGCAGCTGGGACAACAACTATGGCTACACCTTC.

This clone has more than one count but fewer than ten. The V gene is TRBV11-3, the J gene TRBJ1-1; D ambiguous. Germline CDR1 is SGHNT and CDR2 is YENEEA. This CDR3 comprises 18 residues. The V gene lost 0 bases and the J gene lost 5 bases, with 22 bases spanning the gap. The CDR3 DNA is TGTGCCAGCAGCTTAGATCAAGGTGGTTCGTCGGTTGGAACTGAAGCTTTCTTT. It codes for CASSLDQGGSSVGTEAFF.

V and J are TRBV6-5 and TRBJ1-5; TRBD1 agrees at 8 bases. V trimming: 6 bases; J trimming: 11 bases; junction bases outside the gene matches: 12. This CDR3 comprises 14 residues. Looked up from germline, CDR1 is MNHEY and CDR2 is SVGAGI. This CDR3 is CASRGSGGHPSQHF. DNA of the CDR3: TGTGCCAGCAGGGGGTCAGGGGGCCATCCGTCCCAGCATTTT.

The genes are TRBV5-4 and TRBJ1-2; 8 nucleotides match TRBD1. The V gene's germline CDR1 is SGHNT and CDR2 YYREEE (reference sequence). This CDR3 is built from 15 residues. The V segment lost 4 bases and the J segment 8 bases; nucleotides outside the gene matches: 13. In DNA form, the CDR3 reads TGTGCCAGCAGCCAGGGACAGGTGAAAGTCCGGGGCTACACCTTC. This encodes CASSQGQVKVRGYTF.

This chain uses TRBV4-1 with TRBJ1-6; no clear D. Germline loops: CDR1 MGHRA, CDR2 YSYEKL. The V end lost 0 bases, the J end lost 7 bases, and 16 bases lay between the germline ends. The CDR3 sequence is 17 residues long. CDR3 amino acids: CASSQDPTGKGNSPLHF. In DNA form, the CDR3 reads TGCGCCAGCAGCCAAGATCCAACTGGGAAAGGGAATTCACCCCTCCACTTT.

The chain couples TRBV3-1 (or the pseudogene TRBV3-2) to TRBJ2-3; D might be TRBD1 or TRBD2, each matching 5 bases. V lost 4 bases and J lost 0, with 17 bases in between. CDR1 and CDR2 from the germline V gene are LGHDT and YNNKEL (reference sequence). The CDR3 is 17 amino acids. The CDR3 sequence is CASSPSPGTKSTDTQYF. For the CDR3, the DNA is TGTGCCAGCAGCCCGTCGCCCGGGACCAAAAGCACAGATACGCAGTATTTT.

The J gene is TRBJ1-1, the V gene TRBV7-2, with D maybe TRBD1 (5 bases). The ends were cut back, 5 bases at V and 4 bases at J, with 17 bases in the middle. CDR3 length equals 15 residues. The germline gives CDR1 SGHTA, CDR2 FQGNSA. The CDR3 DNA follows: TGTGCCAGCAGCCCCCATCGGGGGTCAAGCACTGAAGCTTTCTTT. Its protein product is CASSPHRGSSTEAFF.

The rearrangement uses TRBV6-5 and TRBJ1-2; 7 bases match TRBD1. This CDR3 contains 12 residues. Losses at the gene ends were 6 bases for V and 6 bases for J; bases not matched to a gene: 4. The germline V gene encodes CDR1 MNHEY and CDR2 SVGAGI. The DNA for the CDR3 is TGTGCCAGCAGCCAGGGGGGAGATGGCTACACCTTC. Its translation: CASSQGGDGYTF.

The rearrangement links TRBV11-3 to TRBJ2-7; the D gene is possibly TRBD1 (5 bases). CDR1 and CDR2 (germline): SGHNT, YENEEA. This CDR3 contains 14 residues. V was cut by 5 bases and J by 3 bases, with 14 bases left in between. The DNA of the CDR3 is TGTGCCAGCAGCGCACGGACGGACAACTACGAGCAGTACTTC. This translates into CASSARTDNYEQYF.

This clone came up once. The CDR3 protein is CATSDRLIQDTQYF. Here the CDR3 DNA reads TGTGCCACCAGTGATAGGCTAATACAAGATACGCAGTATTTT. The chain couples TRBV24-1 to TRBJ2-3; no firm D call. The CDR3 consists of 14 residues. CDR1 is KGHDR, CDR2 SFDVKD, per germline. With 3 bases removed from V and 5 bases from J, the gap between germline ends came to 11 bases.

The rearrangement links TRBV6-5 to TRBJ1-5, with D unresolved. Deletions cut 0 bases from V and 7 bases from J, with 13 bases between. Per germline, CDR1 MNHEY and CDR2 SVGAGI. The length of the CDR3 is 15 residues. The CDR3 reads CASSYSGGVGQPQHF. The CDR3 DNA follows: TGTGCCAGCAGTTACTCGGGCGGGGTCGGGCAGCCCCAGCATTTT.

CDR3 in amino acids: CASLPSLVAPNEQFF. DNA of the CDR3: TGTGCCAGCCTCCCCTCCCTCGTGGCCCCCAATGAGCAGTTCTTC. The rearrangement links TRBV2 to TRBJ2-1, with no clear D. This CDR3 region has 15 residues. The germline V gene has CDR1 SNHLY and CDR2 FYNNEI. V lost 8 bases, J lost 6 bases, and 20 bases lay in between. Filled out from reference TRBV2 and TRBJ2-1, the complete variable domain reads EPEVTQTPSHQVTQMGQEVILRCVPISNHLYFYWYRQILGQKVEFLVSFYNNEISEKSEIFDDQFSVERPDGSNFTLKIRSTKLEDSAMYFCASLPSLVAPNEQFFGPGTRLTVL.

The CDR3 loop reads CASSQGWRGGTGELFF. As DNA, the CDR3 is TGTGCCAGCAGCCAAGGGTGGAGAGGGGGCACCGGGGAGCTGTTTTTT. This chain connects TRBV3-1 (or the pseudogene TRBV3-2) to TRBJ2-2; D is possibly TRBD1 (6 bases). CDR3 length equals 16 residues. Trimming took off 1 base at V and 4 bases at J, with 13 bases between the two ends. The V gene's germline CDR1 is LGHDT and CDR2 YNNKEL (reference sequence).